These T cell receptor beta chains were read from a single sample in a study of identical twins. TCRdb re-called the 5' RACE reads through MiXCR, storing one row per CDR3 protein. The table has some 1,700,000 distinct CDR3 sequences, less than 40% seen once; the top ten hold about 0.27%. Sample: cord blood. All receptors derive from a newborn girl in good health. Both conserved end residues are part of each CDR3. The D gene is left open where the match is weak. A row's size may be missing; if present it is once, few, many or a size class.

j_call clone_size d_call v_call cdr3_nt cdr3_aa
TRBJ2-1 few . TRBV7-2 TGTGCCAGCAGCTCCCGTGACCCAGCGCGGTTCTTC CASSSRDPARFF
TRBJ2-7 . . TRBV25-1 TGTGCCAGCAGGAAAGCGGGCCCTCGGGATGAGCAGTACTTC CASRKAGPRDEQYF
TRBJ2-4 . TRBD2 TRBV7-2 TGTGCCAGCAGCGTTAGCGGGGAGGCTTTGACCAAAAACATTCAGTACTTC CASSVSGEALTKNIQYF
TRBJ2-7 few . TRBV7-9 TGTGCCAGCAGCTACGACAGTACTTACTCCTACGAGCAGTACTTC CASSYDSTYSYEQYF
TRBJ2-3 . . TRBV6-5 TGTGCCAGCAGTTTCTATCCTGGGGATACGCAGTATTTT CASSFYPGDTQYF
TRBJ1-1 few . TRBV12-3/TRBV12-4 TGTGCCAGCAGTTTAGCCTACCACGGGACGGAGAACACTGAAGCTTTCTTT CASSLAYHGTENTEAFF
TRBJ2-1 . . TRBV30 TGTGCCTGGAGTGCCCGATTTTGGGGACATGAGCAGTTCTTC CAWSARFWGHEQFF
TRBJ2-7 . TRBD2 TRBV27 TGTGCCAGCAGTTTGGGACTAGCGGGCTTCTCCTACAATGAGCAGTACTTC CASSLGLAGFSYNEQYF
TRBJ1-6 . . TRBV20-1 TGCAGTGCCTACTTAGACACTAGCTCCTATAATTCACCCCCCCACTTT CSAYLDTSSYNSPPHF
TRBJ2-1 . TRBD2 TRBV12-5 TGTGCTAGTGGTTTGGTATTGGGAGGGGCTCATCGGAATGAGCAGTTCTTC CASGLVLGGAHRNEQFF
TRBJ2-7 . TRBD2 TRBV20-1 TGCAGTGCTAGTTCTCTAGCGGGGTCCTACAATGAGCAGTACTTC CSASSLAGSYNEQYF
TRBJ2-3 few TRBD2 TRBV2 TGTGCCAGCAGAATAAGCGGGGGAAGCACAGATACGCAGTATTTT CASRISGGSTDTQYF
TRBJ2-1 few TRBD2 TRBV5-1 TGCGCCAGCAGCTGGAATGCCCGGTGGGCTAGCGGGAGGTCGAAAGGGTACAATGAGCAGTTCTTC CASSWNARWASGRSKGYNEQFF
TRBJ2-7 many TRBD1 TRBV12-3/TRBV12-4 TGTGCCAGCAGTCCACGACAGGGACCCTACGAGCAGTACTTC CASSPRQGPYEQYF
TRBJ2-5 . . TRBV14 TGTGCCAGCAGCCCCACCAGCGGGACAGGCCAAGAGACCCAGTACTTC CASSPTSGTGQETQYF
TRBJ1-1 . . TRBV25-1 TGTGCCAGCAGTCCCTCGCCGACAGACATGAACACTGAAGCTTTCTTT CASSPSPTDMNTEAFF
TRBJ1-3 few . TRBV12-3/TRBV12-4 TGTGCCAGCAGTTCACACTCTGGAAACACCATATATTTT CASSSHSGNTIYF
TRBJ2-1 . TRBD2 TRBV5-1 TGCGCCAGCAGCCCTCGATTGGTAGCGGGGGGCCTTTCCTCCAATGAGCAGTTCTTC CASSPRLVAGGLSSNEQFF
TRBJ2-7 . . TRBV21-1 TGTGCCAGCAGCAAACCCGAAATTCGACTAGGACAGTCGGGCTACGAGCAGTACTTC CASSKPEIRLGQSGYEQYF
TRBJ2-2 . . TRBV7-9 TGTGCCAGCAGCTTAGTATCAGGGTTTACCGGGGAGCTGTTTTTT CASSLVSGFTGELFF
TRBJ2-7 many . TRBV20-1 TGCAGTGCTCGCCCAAGGACCTACGAGCAGTACTTC CSARPRTYEQYF
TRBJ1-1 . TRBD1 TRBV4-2 TGTGCCAGCAGCCAAGATCCCGGGACAGGGGGGAACACTGAAGCTTTCTTT CASSQDPGTGGNTEAFF
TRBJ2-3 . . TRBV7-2 TGTGCCAGCAGCTTAGCGCTAACGGTGACCACAGATACGCAGTATTTT CASSLALTVTTDTQYF
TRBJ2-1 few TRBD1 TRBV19 TGTGCCAGTAGTATGGGACAGATCTACAATGAGCAGTTCTTC CASSMGQIYNEQFF
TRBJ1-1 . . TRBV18 TGTGCCAGCTCACCAACTGGAGGGGCTCCGAACACTGAAGCTTTCTTT CASSPTGGAPNTEAFF
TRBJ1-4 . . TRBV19 TGTGCCAGTAGTATCGGCGGAACAATGGGAAAACTGTTTTTT CASSIGGTMGKLFF
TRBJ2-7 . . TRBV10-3 TGTGCCATCAGAGAGGGAGACTACGAGCAGTACTTC CAIREGDYEQYF
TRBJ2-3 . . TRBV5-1 TGCGCCAGCAGCTTGAGCTTAGCTGGTGTGTTCACAGATACGCAGTATTTT CASSLSLAGVFTDTQYF
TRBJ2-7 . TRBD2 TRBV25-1 TGTGCCAGCAGTGACCCATCGACTAGCGGGAGGACGAATGAGCAGTACTTC CASSDPSTSGRTNEQYF
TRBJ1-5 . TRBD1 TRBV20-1 TGCAGTGCACCGGGACAGGGGGCCACGATGAGCAATCAGCCCCAGCATTTT CSAPGQGATMSNQPQHF
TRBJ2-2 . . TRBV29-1 TGCAGCGTTGTTGTCCGGGGCAACACCGGGGAGCTGTTTTTT CSVVVRGNTGELFF
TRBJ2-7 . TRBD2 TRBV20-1 TGCAGTGCACCACAGAGCGGGAGAAATGAGCAGTACTTC CSAPQSGRNEQYF
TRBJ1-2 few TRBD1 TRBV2 TGTGCCAGCAGTATCGGACAGGGGGCTAACTATGGCTACACCTTC CASSIGQGANYGYTF
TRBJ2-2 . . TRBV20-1 TGCAGTGCTAGGTCTTCAAGGGGGACCGGGGAGCTGTTTTTT CSARSSRGTGELFF
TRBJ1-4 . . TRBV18 TGTGCCAGCTCACCGTCCTCATTATCAACTAATGAAAAACTGTTTTTT CASSPSSLSTNEKLFF
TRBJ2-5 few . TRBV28 TGTGCCAGCAGTAACCGAGCGGGTGAGCAGTACTTC CASSNRAGEQYF
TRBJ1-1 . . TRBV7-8 TGTGCCAGCAGCCGGGTGAGGGGGAACGCTGAAGCTTTCTTT CASSRVRGNAEAFF
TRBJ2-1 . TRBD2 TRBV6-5 TGTGCCAGCAGTTACTCCGGGACTAGATACAATGAGCAGTTCTTC CASSYSGTRYNEQFF
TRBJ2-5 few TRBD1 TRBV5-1 TGTGCCAGCAGCTTGACAGGGTGGGAGACCCAGTACTTC CASSLTGWETQYF
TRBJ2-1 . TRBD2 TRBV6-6 TGTGCCAGCGGTATAGCGGGAAGCTCCTACAATGAGCAGTTCTTC CASGIAGSSYNEQFF
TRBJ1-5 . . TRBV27 TGTGCCAGCAGAGATGGCGGGGCGCAGCATTTT CASRDGGAQHF